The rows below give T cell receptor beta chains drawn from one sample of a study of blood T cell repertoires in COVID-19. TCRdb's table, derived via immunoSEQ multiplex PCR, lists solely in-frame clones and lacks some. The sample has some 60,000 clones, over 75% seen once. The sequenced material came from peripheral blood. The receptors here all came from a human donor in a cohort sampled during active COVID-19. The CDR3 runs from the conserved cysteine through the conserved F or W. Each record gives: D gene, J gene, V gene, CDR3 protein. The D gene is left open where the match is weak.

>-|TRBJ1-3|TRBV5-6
CASSPGLAVDTIYF
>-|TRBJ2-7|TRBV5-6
CASSSPGQAYEQYF
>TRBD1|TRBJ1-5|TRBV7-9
CASSHTRTGGSSNQPQHF
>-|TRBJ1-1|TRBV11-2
CASSLQGQTNTEAFF
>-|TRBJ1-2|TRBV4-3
CASSQDLGGVYGYTF
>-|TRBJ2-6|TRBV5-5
CASSLARYSGANVLTF
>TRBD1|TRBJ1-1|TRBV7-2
CASSTGQGRNTEAFF
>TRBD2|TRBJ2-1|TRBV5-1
CASSLEGGVNEQFF
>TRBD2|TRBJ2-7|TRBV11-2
CASSLVGGAYEQYF
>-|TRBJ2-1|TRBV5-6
CASKREHEQFF
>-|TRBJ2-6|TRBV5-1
CASTVVPGANVLTF
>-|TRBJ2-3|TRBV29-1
CSVEDRYTQYF